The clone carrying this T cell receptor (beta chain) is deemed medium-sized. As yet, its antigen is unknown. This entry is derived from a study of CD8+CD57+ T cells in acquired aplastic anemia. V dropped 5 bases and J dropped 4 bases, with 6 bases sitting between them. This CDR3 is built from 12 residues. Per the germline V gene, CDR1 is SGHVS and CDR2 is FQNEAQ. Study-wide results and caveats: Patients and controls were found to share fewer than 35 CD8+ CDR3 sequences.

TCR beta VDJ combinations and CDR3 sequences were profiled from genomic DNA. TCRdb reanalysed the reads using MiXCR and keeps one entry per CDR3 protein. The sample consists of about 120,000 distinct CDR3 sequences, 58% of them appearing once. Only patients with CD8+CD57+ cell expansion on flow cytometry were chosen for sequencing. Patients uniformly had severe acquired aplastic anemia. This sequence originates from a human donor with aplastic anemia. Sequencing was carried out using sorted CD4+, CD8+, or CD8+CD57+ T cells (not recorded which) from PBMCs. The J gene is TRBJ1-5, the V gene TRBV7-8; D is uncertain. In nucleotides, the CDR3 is TGTGCCAGCAGCACAAGTAATCAGCCCCAGCATTTT. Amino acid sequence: CASSTSNQPQHF.